These 8 T cell receptor beta chains originate from one sample sequenced in a study of post-analysis software for immune sequencing data. Points from the study as a whole: A few TRBV segments appeared more often in patients than in controls, and TRBV5-6, TRBV5-1 and TRBV20-1 were among these.

These receptors' targets are unknown. cDNA libraries of TCR beta carried unique molecular identifiers. TCRdb redid the calling of the PCR reads with MiXCR, one entry per CDR3 protein. Of about 540,000 distinct CDR3 sequences listed, roughly 34% are singletons. The sample taken for sequencing was blood. The receptors originated from a girl younger than 18 with multiple sclerosis.

Worth noting for this clonotype: This may be a read error: a much more frequent sequence differs by one nucleotide. V and J are TRBV6-1 and TRBJ2-1; D is perhaps TRBD2 (5 bases). Trimming removed 1 base from V and 4 bases from J, with 11 bases in between. The length of the CDR3 is 15 residues. Germline-derived CDR1 and CDR2 are MNHNS and SASEGT. CDR3 DNA: TGTGCCAGCAGTGAAGGGACTGGCCTTTACAATGAGCAGTTCTTC. Translating it yields CASSEGTGLYNEQFF.

The rearrangement links TRBV12-3 or TRBV12-4 to TRBJ2-3, with 11 bases identical to TRBD2. CDR3 size: 19 residues. With V trimmed by 3 bases and J by 4 bases, 15 bases remained unmatched. The CDR3 protein is CASSFWAGKLAGAPDTQYF. DNA of the CDR3: TGTGCCAGCAGTTTTTGGGCGGGCAAACTAGCGGGGGCCCCAGATACGCAGTATTTT.

This chain uses TRBV5-1 with TRBJ2-3; 11 bases match TRBD2. V trimming: 0 bases; J trimming: 2 bases; junction bases outside the gene matches: 2. The CDR3 is made up of 16 amino acids. Germline loops: CDR1 SGHRS, CDR2 YFSETQ. CDR3 loop: CASSLELAGDTDTQYF. The CDR3 DNA sequence: TGCGCCAGCAGCTTGGAACTAGCGGGGGACACAGATACGCAGTATTTT.

The chain joins TRBV6-1 to TRBJ2-1; 13 positions match TRBD2. V gave up 10 bases and J gave up 7 bases; unmatched junction bases: 4. Per the germline V gene, CDR1 is MNHNS and CDR2 is SASEGT. The CDR3 is made up of 13 amino acids. The CDR3 DNA reads as TGTGCCACACAGACTAGCGGGGGGAATGAGCAGTTCTTC. Translating gives CATQTSGGNEQFF.

This clonotype was detected a few times. V is TRBV7-8 and J is TRBJ2-1; perhaps TRBD1 as D (6 bases). In germline, CDR1 is SGHVS, CDR2 FQNEAQ. The CDR3 is 13 residues long. V shed 2 bases and J shed 8 bases, with 10 bases lying between them. The CDR3 is CASSLYRGYEQFF. In DNA, the CDR3 is TGTGCCAGCAGCTTATATAGGGGGTATGAGCAGTTCTTC.

The chain joins TRBV20-1 to TRBJ2-3, with 8 bases that match TRBD1. The CDR3 is made up of 12 amino acids. Germline loops: CDR1 DFQATT, CDR2 SNEGSKA (reference sequence). CDR3 sequence reads: CSAPGQEYTQYF. CDR3 in DNA: TGCAGCGCCCCGGGACAGGAGTATACGCAGTATTTT.

This clonotype was seen at least ten times. The chain has TRBV11-2 and TRBJ2-3, with D perhaps assigned TRBD1 or TRBD2 (6 bases each). The CDR3 contains 16 residues. Between the trimmed V and J ends, which lost 5 bases and 4 bases, there was a span of 19 bases. The germline V gene encodes CDR1 SGHAT and CDR2 FQNNGV. In DNA form, the CDR3 reads TGTGCCAGCAGCCCTCTCACAGGGCGGGACCCAGATACGCAGTATTTT. Translation: CASSPLTGRDPDTQYF.

The gene calls are TRBV24-1 and TRBJ2-3; D might be TRBD1 or TRBD2, each matching 5 bases. This CDR3 is 15 amino acids long. Germline CDR1 KGHDR, CDR2 SFDVKD. Deletions cut 2 bases from V and 2 bases from J, with 10 bases between. Here the CDR3 reads CATSDYRDPTDTQYF. The CDR3 DNA is TGTGCCACCAGTGATTACCGGGACCCCACAGATACGCAGTATTTT.